Listed below are T cell receptor beta chains from one sample, sequenced in a study of CD8+ T cells in alopecia areata. The repertoire was sequenced with immunoSEQ multiplex PCR; TCRdb's copy has only in-frame clones and lacks some. The table has 140,000 to 150,000 clones, roughly 62% seen once. The sample in question was CD4+ T cells sorted from blood, obtained at week 0. The receptors derive from a human donor with alopecia areata. Both conserved end residues are part of each CDR3. Each record gives: D gene, clone size, J gene, V gene, CDR3 DNA, CDR3 protein. The D gene is left open where the match is weak. Some rows mark clone size as missing; the rest say once, few, many or name a class of expanded clone.

. | few | TRBJ1-5 | TRBV12-5 | TGTGCTAGTGGTTTGGTACCCGCGGCGGGGGCCGCCGATCAGCCCCAGCATTTT | CASGLVPAAGAADQPQHF
TRBD2 | few | TRBJ2-5 | TRBV2 | TGTGCCAGCAGAATCGAGACTAGCGGGGGGGAGACCCAGTACTTC | CASRIETSGGETQYF
TRBD1 | . | TRBJ1-1 | TRBV7-2 | TGTGCCAGCCTGGACAGGGCAGGGACTGAAGCTTTCTTT | CASLDRAGTEAFF
TRBD1 | . | TRBJ2-7 | TRBV4-3 | TGCGCCAGCAGTCCAGGACAGGGCTCCTACGAGCAGTACTTC | CASSPGQGSYEQYF
. | . | TRBJ1-6 | TRBV4-3 | TGCGCCAGCAGCCAAGAGGTACAGGGCCGTAATTCACCCCTCCACTTT | CASSQEVQGRNSPLHF
TRBD1 | . | TRBJ2-7 | TRBV2 | TGTGCCAGCAGTGACGGGACAGGAGTCTACGAGCAGTACTTC | CASSDGTGVYEQYF
. | few | TRBJ2-3 | TRBV7-2 | TGTGCCAGCAGCTTATTAGATACGCAGTATTTT | CASSLLDTQYF
. | . | TRBJ2-3 | TRBV5-4 | TGTGCCAGCAGCTTGGCAGGGGCACGTACGCAGTATTTT | CASSLAGARTQYF
TRBD2 | . | TRBJ2-7 | TRBV29-1 | TGCAGCGTTCAGACTAGCGGGGTTTACGAGCAGTACTTC | CSVQTSGVYEQYF
. | . | TRBJ1-6 | TRBV2 | TGTGCCAGCAAGGAGAGCTATAATTCACCCCTCCACTTT | CASKESYNSPLHF
. | . | TRBJ2-1 | TRBV29-1 | TGCAGCGTTGTTCCTTCGACAGCCTACAATGAGCAGTTCTTC | CSVVPSTAYNEQFF
. | . | TRBJ2-2 | TRBV6-5 | TGTGCCAGCAGTCCGGGGGGCCTGAACACCGGGGAGCTGTTTTTT | CASSPGGLNTGELFF
. | . | TRBJ1-1 | TRBV5-1 | TGCGCCAGCAGCTTGACGGGTTGGAAAGGAAACACTGAAGCTTTCTTT | CASSLTGWKGNTEAFF
. | . | TRBJ1-1 | TRBV30 | TGTGCCTGGAGAGAAATACCACAGGGATGGAACACTGAAGCTTTCTTT | CAWREIPQGWNTEAFF
. | once | TRBJ1-1 | TRBV18 | TGTGCCAGCTCCCGAGTCTCAGTGAACACTGAAGCTTTCTTT | CASSRVSVNTEAFF
TRBD1 | . | TRBJ2-7 | TRBV7-2 | TGTGCCAGCACCCCCGGGACAGGGATGTACGAGCAGTACTTC | CASTPGTGMYEQYF
. | . | TRBJ2-1 | TRBV29-1 | TGCAGCGTTGAAGAAGGAGGAACATATGAGCAGTTCTTC | CSVEEGGTYEQFF
. | . | TRBJ1-1 | TRBV30 | TGTGCCTGGAGTGTAGGTGGGACTATGAACACTGAAGCTTTCTTT | CAWSVGGTMNTEAFF
TRBD1 | . | TRBJ1-2 | TRBV5-1 | TGCGCCAGCAGCTTAGGACAGGCCCACATCCGTCTAAGCTACACCTTC | CASSLGQAHIRLSYTF
. | . | TRBJ2-1 | TRBV15 | TGTGCCACCAGCAGAGATGGGGCCTACAATGAGCAGTTCTTC | CATSRDGAYNEQFF
. | . | TRBJ2-3 | TRBV29-1 | TGCAGCGTTGAATTGGCCGGGGATACGCAGTATTTT | CSVELAGDTQYF
TRBD1 | . | TRBJ1-4 | TRBV29-1 | TGCAGCGTTGGGGGACAGGGGAAAGGTGAAAAACTGTTTTTT | CSVGGQGKGEKLFF
TRBD1 | . | TRBJ1-1 | TRBV29-1 | TGCAGCGTTTCGGGACAGCCCAACACTGAAGCTTTCTTT | CSVSGQPNTEAFF
TRBD1 | . | TRBJ1-6 | TRBV5-6 | TGTGCCAGCAGCTTGGAACAGGGGAATAATTCACCCCTCCACTTT | CASSLEQGNNSPLHF
TRBD2 | . | TRBJ2-3 | TRBV30 | TGTGCCTGGAGTGTCCTTAGCGGGGGGGCCACAGATACGCAGTATTTT | CAWSVLSGGATDTQYF
. | . | TRBJ2-1 | TRBV7-3 | TGTGCCAGCAGCTTACTAGGGACAACCTCCTACAATGAGCGGTTCTTC | CASSLLGTTSYNERFF
. | . | TRBJ2-2 | TRBV5-1 | TGCGCCAGCAGCTCCCTTCATGGGGTTAACACCGGGGAGCTGTTTTTT | CASSSLHGVNTGELFF
TRBD1 | . | TRBJ1-2 | TRBV29-1 | TGCAGCGTTGGGGGACAGGGCTATGGCTACACCTTC | CSVGGQGYGYTF
. | . | TRBJ2-5 | TRBV29-1 | TGCAGCGTTGTCCAGGGTGGGGAGACCCAGTACTTC | CSVVQGGETQYF
. | few | TRBJ2-5 | TRBV29-1 | TGCAGCGTTGAAAACGGAAAGACCCAGTACTTC | CSVENGKTQYF
. | once | TRBJ2-3 | TRBV30 | TGTGCCTGGAGTGGGACGGCAGATACGCAGTATTTT | CAWSGTADTQYF
. | . | TRBJ2-5 | TRBV29-1 | TGCAGCGTCAAGGAGGGGTTAGAGACCCAGTACTTC | CSVKEGLETQYF
. | . | TRBJ1-1 | TRBV5-6 | TGTGCCAGCAGCTTACACAGTAACATGAACACTGAAGCTTTCTTT | CASSLHSNMNTEAFF
. | . | TRBJ2-1 | TRBV7-2 | TGTGCCAGCAGCTTAGTTGTGACCTCAAACAATGAGCAGTTCTTC | CASSLVVTSNNEQFF
. | once | TRBJ2-7 | TRBV4-3 | TGCGCCAGCAGCCAAGACCCACAGCTCGACGAGCAGTACTTC | CASSQDPQLDEQYF
. | . | TRBJ2-7 | TRBV18 | TGTGCCAGCTCACCACCGGGGACGGAGGTGCTCTACGAGCAGTACTTC | CASSPPGTEVLYEQYF
. | few | TRBJ2-5 | TRBV27 | TGTGCCAGCAGTTTGGAGGGGCTGGGACGAGAGACCCAGTACTTC | CASSLEGLGRETQYF
. | . | TRBJ1-3 | TRBV29-1 | TGCAGCGTCTGGGGGGGCCGGAGCTCTGGAAACACCATATATTTT | CSVWGGRSSGNTIYF
TRBD2 | few | TRBJ2-1 | TRBV7-2 | TGTGCCAGCAGCTCGACTAGCGGACAGTACAATGAGCAGTTCTTC | CASSSTSGQYNEQFF
. | . | TRBJ2-1 | TRBV7-9 | TGTGCCAGCAGCTTGTCCGGTGAGCAGTTCTTC | CASSLSGEQFF
. | . | TRBJ1-1 | TRBV9 | TGTGCCAGCAGCGTAGCAGGGATGAACACTGAAGCTTTCTTT | CASSVAGMNTEAFF
. | . | TRBJ1-2 | TRBV29-1 | TGCAGCGTTGTGCCCATGAGGAACTATGGCTACACCTTC | CSVVPMRNYGYTF
. | . | TRBJ2-6 | TRBV2 | TGTGCCAGCAGCTCTGGGGCCAACGTCCTGACTTTC | CASSSGANVLTF
. | few | TRBJ2-3 | TRBV11-2 | TGTGCCAGCAGCTTGGGTGGGCGCACAGATACGCAGTATTTT | CASSLGGRTDTQYF
. | . | TRBJ1-1 | TRBV6-6 | TGTGCCAGCAGTTACCTGGAGCTGGGTTATGGCGCTTTCTTT | CASSYLELGYGAFF
. | . | TRBJ2-3 | TRBV30 | TGTGCCTTCAGAACGGGGGGCACAGATACGCAGTATTTT | CAFRTGGTDTQYF
. | . | TRBJ2-6 | TRBV25-1 | TGTGCCAGCAGTGCGTCGCCGGGACGGTCCTCTGGGGCCAACGTCCTGACTTTC | CASSASPGRSSGANVLTF
. | . | TRBJ1-1 | TRBV25-1 | TGTGCCAGCAGCAGGGACCTGAACACTGAAGCTTTCTTT | CASSRDLNTEAFF
. | . | TRBJ2-7 | TRBV11-2 | TGTGCCAGCAGCTTAGCTCGAGTGGCCGGGCAGTACTTC | CASSLARVAGQYF
TRBD2 | . | TRBJ2-7 | TRBV27 | TGTGCCAGCAGCAGGACTAGCGGGGGTTACGAGCAGTACTTC | CASSRTSGGYEQYF
. | few | TRBJ2-5 | TRBV5-1 | TGCGCCAGCAGCTTGGGCAGAAACTACCGGCAAGAGACCCAGTACTTC | CASSLGRNYRQETQYF
. | . | TRBJ1-4 | TRBV30 | TGTGCCTGTCCCGCCCCGGGGGAAAAACTGTTTTTT | CACPAPGEKLFF
TRBD1 | . | TRBJ1-2 | TRBV7-2 | TGTGCCAGCAGCCTAACGACAGGGTCCACCTATGGCTACACCTTC | CASSLTTGSTYGYTF
. | . | TRBJ1-2 | TRBV7-6 | TGTGCCAGCAGCCCTTACCGGGACTCTGATGGCTACACCTTC | CASSPYRDSDGYTF
. | . | TRBJ1-1 | TRBV29-1 | TGCAGCGTGGGGTCCGGGGCTGGGAACACTGAAGCTTTCTTT | CSVGSGAGNTEAFF